The sequence of this T cell receptor beta chain was determined in a study of cytomegalovirus exposure and HLA in healthy donors. Comments on this clone: The antigen is unknown.

The study, taken as a whole, reports: Presence/absence analyses assumed roughly uniform sequencing depth across donors, which may not hold.

The CDR3 has 13 amino acids. Trimming removed 5 bases from V and 3 bases from J, with 11 bases in between. CDR1 is MDHEN and CDR2 is SYDVKM in the germline V gene. The PCR contained 60 Vbeta and 13 Jbeta primers. Libraries were prepared by immunoSEQ multiplex PCR; TCRdb keeps only in-frame clonotypes and omits some of them. The table shows about 150,000 clones, with 81% occurring only once. V and J are TRBV28 and TRBJ2-7; perhaps TRBD2 as D (6 bases). This receptor was obtained from a man aged 50 to 60 in good health and CMV-seropositive. Sequencing used PBMCs. In DNA form, the CDR3 reads TGTGCCAGCAGTGGAGGGGTGGGCTACGAGCAGTACTTC. Amino acids: CASSGGVGYEQYF.